Sequencing of this T cell receptor (beta chain) was carried out in a study of identifying expanded T cells in peripheral blood. Germline V gene lookup returns CDR1 WNHNN and CDR2 SYGVQD (reference sequence). The V end was cut by 7 bases, the J end by 2 bases, with 30 bases between. The CDR3 contains 19 residues. On this clone: Its cognate antigen is unknown.

The protocol was immunoSEQ multiplex PCR, while the TCRdb copy is restricted to in-frame clones and leaves out a portion. The sample shows under 130,000 clones, 85% to 90% of them seen only once. General observations from the study: Technical replicates showed around 1.2 changed clones; about two weeks around 15; four weeks 19. Two-week clone count variance significantly increased as total template count grew.

The chain has TRBV10-1 and TRBJ2-7; D is ambiguous. The sequence was collected from a person aged 18 to 75 in good health. Sequencing used blood. CDR3 amino acids: CASNLFSFPAVLNAYEQYF. The CDR3, as DNA: TGCGCCAGCAACCTATTTTCGTTTCCGGCGGTCCTGAACGCCTACGAGCAGTACTTC.